A single sample gave rise to the 8 T cell receptor beta chains below, sequenced in a study of blood T cell repertoires in COVID-19. The repertoire was sequenced with immunoSEQ multiplex PCR; TCRdb's copy has only in-frame clones and lacks some. The profile covers approximately 340,000 clones, with roughly 89% appearing a single time and just over 9.5% taken by the ten largest. Sequencing was carried out using peripheral blood. These receptors originate from a man aged 25-40 years with COVID-19, enrolled during active disease.

This chain joins TRBV10-3 and TRBJ2-3; 8 bases map to TRBD1. Germline CDR1 is ENHRY and CDR2 is SYGVKD. This CDR3 contains 13 residues. Losses at the gene ends were 10 bases for V and 6 bases for J; bases not matched to a gene: 9. CDR3 residues: CATTGQGSDTQYF. CDR3 DNA: TGTGCCACCACCGGACAGGGTTCTGATACGCAGTATTTT.

This chain connects TRBV13 to TRBJ1-2, with TRBD1 matching over 7 bases. Germline V gene sequence: CDR1 PRHDT, CDR2 FYEKMQ (reference sequence). The CDR3 has 13 residues. V gave up 5 bases and J gave up 5 bases; unmatched junction bases: 5. CDR3 DNA sequence: TGTGCCAGCAGCAGGGGGCGTACGTATGGCTACACCTTC. Amino acid sequence: CASSRGRTYGYTF.

Worth noting for this clone: The same CDR3 also results from other DNA sequences found in this sample. The chain links TRBV9 to TRBJ2-2, with a tentative D call TRBD1 (5 bases). The V gene lost 0 bases and the J gene lost 2 bases, with 8 bases spanning the gap. Germline-derived CDR1 and CDR2 are SGDLS and YYNGEE. The length of the CDR3 is 15 residues. CDR3 sequence: CASSVGGSNTGELFF. The CDR3 coding sequence is TGTGCCAGCAGCGTAGGGGGCAGTAACACCGGGGAGCTGTTTTTT.

The chain combines TRBV7-9 with TRBJ2-7, with D possibly being TRBD1 (5 bases). V dropped 6 bases and J dropped 5 bases, with 20 bases sitting between them. The CDR3 is 15 residues long. Germline assignment: CDR1 SEHNR and CDR2 FQNEAQ (reference sequence). CDR3 sequence (DNA): TGTGCCAGCAGACCGTGGACACTCGTGGACGACGAGCAGTACTTC. Translation gives CASRPWTLVDDEQYF.

V and J are TRBV27 and TRBJ2-1; a weak D match, TRBD1 (5 bases). The CDR3 consists of 14 residues. Germline CDR1 MNHEY, CDR2 SMNVEV (reference sequence). V dropped 7 bases and J dropped 1 base, with 11 bases sitting between them. CDR3 sequence reads: CASKGFPSYNEQFF. For the CDR3, the DNA is TGTGCCAGCAAGGGGTTTCCTTCCTACAATGAGCAGTTCTTC.

The V gene is TRBV28, the J gene TRBJ1-2; TRBD1 aligns across 9 bases. Trimming took 5 bases from V and 3 from J; bases not matched to a gene: 7. The CDR3 contains 15 residues. Germline CDR1 is MDHEN and CDR2 is SYDVKM. CDR3 region: CASSPGQGGYYGYTF. Written as DNA, the CDR3 is TGTGCCAGCAGTCCGGGACAGGGAGGGTACTATGGCTACACCTTC.

The chain uses TRBV11-2 and TRBJ2-3; 10 nucleotides match TRBD1. The CDR3 consists of 15 residues. Germline V CDR1 and CDR2: SGHAT, FQNNGV. V dropped 5 bases and J dropped 3; count of bases not matched to a gene: 5. CDR3 protein: CASSTGQGGTDTQYF. DNA of the CDR3: TGTGCCAGCAGCACCGGACAGGGGGGGACAGATACGCAGTATTTT.

For this clone: The identical CDR3 is also encoded by other nucleotide sequences in the sample. The chain is built from TRBV24-1 and TRBJ1-2, with D perhaps TRBD1 (6 bases). CDR1 KGHDR and CDR2 SFDVKD come from the germline V gene. Deletions cut 4 bases from V and 2 bases from J, with 10 bases between. This CDR3 has 14 amino acids. In DNA, the CDR3 is TGTGCCACCAGTGACTCTGGACAGAACTATGGCTACACCTTC. It is translated as CATSDSGQNYGYTF.